The rows below give T cell receptor beta chains drawn from one sample of a study of cytomegalovirus exposure and HLA in healthy donors. TCRdb keeps only in-frame clones here, not all; method: immunoSEQ multiplex PCR. The profile shows about 93,000 clones, approximately 68% of them singletons. Material for sequencing was PBMCs. The receptors were sampled from a boy aged 5-17 years in good health and CMV-seropositive. CDR3s include the opening cysteine and the closing phenylalanine or tryptophan. D genes are given only for firm matches. The size of a clone is reported for some rows only, either as once, few or many, or as a class for expanded clones.

j_call: TRBJ1-1; clone_size: -; d_call: -; v_call: TRBV4-1; cdr3_nt: TGCGCCAGCAGCGAAACAGGGTCCGGGGCTGAAGCTTTCTTT; cdr3_aa: CASSETGSGAEAFF
j_call: TRBJ1-2; clone_size: -; d_call: -; v_call: TRBV5-1; cdr3_nt: TGCGCCAGCAGCTTGGCCGGAGGCGATGGCTACACCTTC; cdr3_aa: CASSLAGGDGYTF
j_call: TRBJ1-5; clone_size: -; d_call: TRBD1; v_call: TRBV7-8; cdr3_nt: TGTGCCAGCAGCCAAAGCGGGACAGGGGGCAATCAGCCCCAGCATTTT; cdr3_aa: CASSQSGTGGNQPQHF
j_call: TRBJ2-3; clone_size: -; d_call: TRBD1; v_call: TRBV11-2; cdr3_nt: TGTGCCAGCAGCCCCTGGACAGGGGATACGCAGTATTTT; cdr3_aa: CASSPWTGDTQYF
j_call: TRBJ2-7; clone_size: -; d_call: -; v_call: TRBV25-1; cdr3_nt: TGTGCCAGCAGTGAATACGGGGGAGTAACCTACGAGCAGTACTTC; cdr3_aa: CASSEYGGVTYEQYF
j_call: TRBJ2-5; clone_size: -; d_call: TRBD1; v_call: TRBV7-6; cdr3_nt: TGTGCCAGCAGCTTGACAGGGGGCGGAGAGACCCAGTACTTC; cdr3_aa: CASSLTGGGETQYF
j_call: TRBJ1-1; clone_size: few; d_call: TRBD1; v_call: TRBV7-9; cdr3_nt: TGTTCCAGCAGCCCCCGGGACAGGGGCCGGATCACTGAAGCTTTCTTT; cdr3_aa: CSSSPRDRGRITEAFF
j_call: TRBJ2-1; clone_size: -; d_call: TRBD2; v_call: TRBV11-2; cdr3_nt: TGTGCCAGCAGCCAACGGACTAGCGGGATCCCCTACAATGAGCAGTTCTTC; cdr3_aa: CASSQRTSGIPYNEQFF
j_call: TRBJ1-1; clone_size: few; d_call: -; v_call: TRBV30; cdr3_nt: TGTGCCTGGAGTGTTCACCTAGGCAAAGACACTGAAGCTTTCTTT; cdr3_aa: CAWSVHLGKDTEAFF
j_call: TRBJ2-4; clone_size: -; d_call: TRBD1; v_call: TRBV29-1; cdr3_nt: TGCAGCGTCGATCGACCGGGACAGGGCGCTGTAAACATTCAGTACTTC; cdr3_aa: CSVDRPGQGAVNIQYF
j_call: TRBJ2-3; clone_size: -; d_call: -; v_call: TRBV7-3; cdr3_nt: TGTGCCAGCAGCTTAGGGCTATCTGATACGCAGTATTTT; cdr3_aa: CASSLGLSDTQYF
j_call: TRBJ1-3; clone_size: -; d_call: -; v_call: TRBV7-3; cdr3_nt: TGTGCCAGCGCCCAAGGGGCTGGAAACACCATATATTTT; cdr3_aa: CASAQGAGNTIYF
j_call: TRBJ2-2; clone_size: -; d_call: -; v_call: TRBV4-1; cdr3_nt: TGCGCCAGCAGCCAAGTAGTTCCGAACACCGGGGAGCTGTTTTTT; cdr3_aa: CASSQVVPNTGELFF
j_call: TRBJ2-7; clone_size: -; d_call: TRBD2; v_call: TRBV27; cdr3_nt: TGTGCCAGCAGCGTGACTAGCGGGACCTACGAGCAGTACTTC; cdr3_aa: CASSVTSGTYEQYF
j_call: TRBJ2-1; clone_size: few; d_call: TRBD2; v_call: TRBV13; cdr3_nt: TGTGCCAGCAGGTCGACCGGGGGGGATTACAATGAGCAGTTCTTC; cdr3_aa: CASRSTGGDYNEQFF
j_call: TRBJ2-7; clone_size: -; d_call: TRBD1; v_call: TRBV6-5; cdr3_nt: TGTGCCAGCAGATCGGACAGGGTGGTGCACGAGCAGTACTTC; cdr3_aa: CASRSDRVVHEQYF
j_call: TRBJ2-5; clone_size: few; d_call: -; v_call: TRBV2; cdr3_nt: TGTGCCAGCAGTATCAGACAGGTCGAGACCCAGTACTTC; cdr3_aa: CASSIRQVETQYF
j_call: TRBJ2-1; clone_size: -; d_call: TRBD2; v_call: TRBV2; cdr3_nt: TGTGCCAGCAGGAATTCTTTAGCGGGGCCCTACAATGAGCAGTTCTTC; cdr3_aa: CASRNSLAGPYNEQFF
j_call: TRBJ1-2; clone_size: -; d_call: TRBD1; v_call: TRBV12-5; cdr3_nt: TGTGCTATCCCGGACAGGGTTGACTATGGCTACACCTTC; cdr3_aa: CAIPDRVDYGYTF
j_call: TRBJ1-1; clone_size: few; d_call: -; v_call: TRBV9; cdr3_nt: TGTGCCAGCGGGCGGGGGAACACTGAAGCTTTCTTT; cdr3_aa: CASGRGNTEAFF
j_call: TRBJ2-1; clone_size: few; d_call: TRBD2; v_call: TRBV30; cdr3_nt: TGTGCCTGGAGGGGAACTAGCGGGAGGGTATACAATGAGCAGTTCTTC; cdr3_aa: CAWRGTSGRVYNEQFF
j_call: TRBJ1-2; clone_size: -; d_call: -; v_call: TRBV5-1; cdr3_nt: TGCGCCAGCAGCGTGGCCTCCCCTAACTATGGCTACACCTTC; cdr3_aa: CASSVASPNYGYTF
j_call: TRBJ2-7; clone_size: -; d_call: TRBD1; v_call: TRBV6-5; cdr3_nt: TGTGCCAGCAGTTGGGACAGGGAGAGCTCCTACGAGCAGTACTTC; cdr3_aa: CASSWDRESSYEQYF
j_call: TRBJ2-3; clone_size: -; d_call: TRBD2; v_call: TRBV7-6; cdr3_nt: TGTGCCAGCAGCTTATCCGGGGACTACCTCACAGATACGCAGTATTTT; cdr3_aa: CASSLSGDYLTDTQYF
j_call: TRBJ2-7; clone_size: -; d_call: -; v_call: TRBV5-1; cdr3_nt: TGCGCCAGCAGCTCAGGAGGGGGCAGACACTCCTACGAGCAGTACTTC; cdr3_aa: CASSSGGGRHSYEQYF
j_call: TRBJ1-2; clone_size: -; d_call: TRBD1; v_call: TRBV6-5; cdr3_nt: TGTGCCAGCAGTCTCGGACAGGGGTTACTTGCTGGCTACACCTTC; cdr3_aa: CASSLGQGLLAGYTF
j_call: TRBJ1-5; clone_size: once; d_call: TRBD1; v_call: TRBV5-8; cdr3_nt: TGTGCCAGCAGCTTGCTGACAGGGGGCGCGAGCAATCAGCCCCAGCATTTT; cdr3_aa: CASSLLTGGASNQPQHF
j_call: TRBJ1-4; clone_size: -; d_call: TRBD1; v_call: TRBV19; cdr3_nt: TGTGCCAGTAGTACCACAGGGGGCCATGAAAAACTGTTTTTT; cdr3_aa: CASSTTGGHEKLFF
j_call: TRBJ2-5; clone_size: -; d_call: -; v_call: TRBV9; cdr3_nt: TGTGCCACCAAAAAGCGGGCATGGGGGAAAGAGACCCAGTACTTC; cdr3_aa: CATKKRAWGKETQYF
j_call: TRBJ2-7; clone_size: -; d_call: TRBD2; v_call: TRBV9; cdr3_nt: TGTGCCAGCAGCGTAGACAGCGGGAGCTACGAGCAGTACTTC; cdr3_aa: CASSVDSGSYEQYF
j_call: TRBJ1-2; clone_size: -; d_call: -; v_call: TRBV6-5; cdr3_nt: TGTGCCAGCAGTTCACAGGGTTATAGCTATGGCTACACCTTC; cdr3_aa: CASSSQGYSYGYTF
j_call: TRBJ1-5; clone_size: -; d_call: TRBD1; v_call: TRBV25-1; cdr3_nt: TGTGCCAGCAGTGAGGGGACAGGGGCAACCAATCAGCCCCAGCATTTT; cdr3_aa: CASSEGTGATNQPQHF
j_call: TRBJ2-3; clone_size: -; d_call: -; v_call: TRBV19; cdr3_nt: TGTGCCAGTAGTAGCTCAGGTGTTTCGGCAGATACGCAGTATTTT; cdr3_aa: CASSSSGVSADTQYF
j_call: TRBJ2-3; clone_size: -; d_call: -; v_call: TRBV5-1; cdr3_nt: TGCGCCAGCAGCTCCCGTTTGGGGGACTCGACAGATACGCAGTATTTT; cdr3_aa: CASSSRLGDSTDTQYF
j_call: TRBJ2-1; clone_size: -; d_call: -; v_call: TRBV6-1; cdr3_nt: TGTGCCAGCAACCTTGGCCACATTTACAATGAGCAGTTCTTC; cdr3_aa: CASNLGHIYNEQFF